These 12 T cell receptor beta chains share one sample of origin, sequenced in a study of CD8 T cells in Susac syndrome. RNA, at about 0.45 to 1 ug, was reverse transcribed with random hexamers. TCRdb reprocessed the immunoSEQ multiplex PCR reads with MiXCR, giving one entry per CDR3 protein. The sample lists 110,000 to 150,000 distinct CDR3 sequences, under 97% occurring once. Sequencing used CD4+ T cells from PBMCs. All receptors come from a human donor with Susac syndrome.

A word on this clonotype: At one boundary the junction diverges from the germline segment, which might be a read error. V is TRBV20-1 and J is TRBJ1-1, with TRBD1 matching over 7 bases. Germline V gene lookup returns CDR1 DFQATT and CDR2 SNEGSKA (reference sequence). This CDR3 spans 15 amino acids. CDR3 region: CSAHHRGGVNTEAFF. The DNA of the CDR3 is TGCAGTGCTCACCACAGGGGCGGGGTGAACACTGAAGCCTTCTTT.

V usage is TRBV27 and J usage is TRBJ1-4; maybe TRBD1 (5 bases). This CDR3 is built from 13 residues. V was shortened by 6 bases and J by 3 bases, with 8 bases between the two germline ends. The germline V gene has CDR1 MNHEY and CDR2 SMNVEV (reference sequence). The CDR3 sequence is CASRRQPNEKLFF. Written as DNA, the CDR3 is TGTGCCAGCAGGCGACAGCCTAATGAAAAACTGTTTTTT. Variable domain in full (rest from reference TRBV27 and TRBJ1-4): EAQVTQNPRYLITVTGKKLTVTCSQNMNHEYMSWYRQDPGLGLRQIYYSMNVEVTDKGDVPEGYKVSRKEKRNFPLILESPSPNQTSLYFCASRRQPNEKLFFGSGTQLSVL.

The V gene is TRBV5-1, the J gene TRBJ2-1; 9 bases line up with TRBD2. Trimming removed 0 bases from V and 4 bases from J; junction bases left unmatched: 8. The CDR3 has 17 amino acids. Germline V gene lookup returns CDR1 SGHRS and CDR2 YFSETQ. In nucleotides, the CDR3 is TGCGCCAGCAGCTTGGCCTCGTCGACTAGCGGATACAATGAGCAGTTCTTC. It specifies CASSLASSTSGYNEQFF.

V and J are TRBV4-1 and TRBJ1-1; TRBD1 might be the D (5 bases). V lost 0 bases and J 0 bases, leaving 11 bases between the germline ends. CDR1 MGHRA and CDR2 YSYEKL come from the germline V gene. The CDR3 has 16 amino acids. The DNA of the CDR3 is TGCGCCAGCAGCCAAGAGGGCCCACAGGTGAACACTGAAGCTTTCTTT. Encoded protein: CASSQEGPQVNTEAFF.

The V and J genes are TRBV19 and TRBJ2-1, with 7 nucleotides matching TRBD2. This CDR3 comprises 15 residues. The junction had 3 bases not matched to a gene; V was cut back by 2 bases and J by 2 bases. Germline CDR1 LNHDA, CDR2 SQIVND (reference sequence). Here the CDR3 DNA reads TGTGCCAGTAGTATAACGCGGGAGCCCTACAATGAGCAGTTCTTC. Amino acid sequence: CASSITREPYNEQFF.

The CDR3 reads CASSLQGRDTEAFF. The CDR3 DNA sequence: TGTGCCAGCAGCTTGCAGGGAAGGGACACTGAAGCTTTCTTT. The chain couples TRBV5-4 to TRBJ1-1; D may be TRBD1 (5 bases). V was pared by 1 base and J by 3 bases, with 10 bases between. This CDR3 contains 14 residues. Germline-derived CDR1 and CDR2 are SGHNT and YYREEE (reference sequence). Supplemented by reference TRBV5-4 and TRBJ1-1, the full variable domain reads ETGVTQSPTHLIKTRGQQVTLRCSSQSGHNTVSWYQQALGQGPQFIFQYYREEENGRGNFPPRFSGLQFPNYSSELNVNALELDDSALYLCASSLQGRDTEAFFGQGTRLTVV.

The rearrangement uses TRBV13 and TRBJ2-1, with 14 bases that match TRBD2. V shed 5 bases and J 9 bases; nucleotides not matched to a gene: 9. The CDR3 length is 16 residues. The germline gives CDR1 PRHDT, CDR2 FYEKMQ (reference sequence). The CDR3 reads CASSPTGLAGVGEQFF. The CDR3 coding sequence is TGTGCCAGCAGCCCCACGGGACTAGCGGGAGTAGGTGAGCAGTTCTTC.

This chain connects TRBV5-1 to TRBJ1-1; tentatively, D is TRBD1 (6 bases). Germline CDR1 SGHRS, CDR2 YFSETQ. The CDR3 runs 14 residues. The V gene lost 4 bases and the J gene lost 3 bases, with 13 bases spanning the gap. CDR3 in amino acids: CASSVGHGDTEAFF. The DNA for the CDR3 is TGCGCCAGCAGCGTGGGACACGGGGACACTGAAGCTTTCTTT. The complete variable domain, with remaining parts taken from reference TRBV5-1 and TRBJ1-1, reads KAGVTQTPRYLIKTRGQQVTLSCSPISGHRSVSWYQQTPGQGLQFLFEYFSETQRNKGNFPGRFSGRQFSNSRSEMNVSTLELGDSALYLCASSVGHGDTEAFFGQGTRLTVV.

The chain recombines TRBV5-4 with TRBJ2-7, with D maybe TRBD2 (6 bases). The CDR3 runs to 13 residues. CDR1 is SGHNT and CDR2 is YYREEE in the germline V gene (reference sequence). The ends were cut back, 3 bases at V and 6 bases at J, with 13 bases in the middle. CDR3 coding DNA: TGTGCCAGCAGCTCACCGTTCGGGGGCGAGCAGTACTTC. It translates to CASSSPFGGEQYF.

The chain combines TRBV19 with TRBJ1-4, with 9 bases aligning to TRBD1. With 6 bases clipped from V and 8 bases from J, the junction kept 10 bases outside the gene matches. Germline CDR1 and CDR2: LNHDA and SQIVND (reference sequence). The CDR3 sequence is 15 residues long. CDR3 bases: TGTGCCAGTAGGCGAAACACAGGGGGCGTGGAAAAACTGTTTTTT. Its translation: CASRRNTGGVEKLFF.

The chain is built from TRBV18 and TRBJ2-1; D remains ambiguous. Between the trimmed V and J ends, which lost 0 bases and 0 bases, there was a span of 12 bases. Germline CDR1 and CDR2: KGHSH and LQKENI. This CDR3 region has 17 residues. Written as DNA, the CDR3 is TGTGCCAGCTCACCACCCGCGGCTACTCGCTCCTACAATGAGCAGTTCTTC. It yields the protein CASSPPAATRSYNEQFF.

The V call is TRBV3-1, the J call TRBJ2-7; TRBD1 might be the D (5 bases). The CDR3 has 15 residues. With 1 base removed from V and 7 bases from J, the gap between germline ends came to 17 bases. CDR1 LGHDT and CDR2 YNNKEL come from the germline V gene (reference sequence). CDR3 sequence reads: CASSQGTSYHQEQYF. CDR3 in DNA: TGTGCCAGCAGCCAAGGGACAAGCTACCACCAAGAGCAGTACTTC.